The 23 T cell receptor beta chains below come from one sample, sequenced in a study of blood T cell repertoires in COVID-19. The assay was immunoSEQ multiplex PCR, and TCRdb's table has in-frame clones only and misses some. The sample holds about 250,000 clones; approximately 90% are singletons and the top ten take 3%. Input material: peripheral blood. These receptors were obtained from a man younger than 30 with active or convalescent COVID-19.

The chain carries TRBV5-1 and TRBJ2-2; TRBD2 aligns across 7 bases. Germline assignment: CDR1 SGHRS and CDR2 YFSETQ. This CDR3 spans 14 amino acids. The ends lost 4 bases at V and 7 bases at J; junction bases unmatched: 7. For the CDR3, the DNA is TGCGCCAGCAGCCTAGCGGCCCCTGGCGGGGAGCTGTTTTTT. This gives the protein CASSLAAPGGELFF.

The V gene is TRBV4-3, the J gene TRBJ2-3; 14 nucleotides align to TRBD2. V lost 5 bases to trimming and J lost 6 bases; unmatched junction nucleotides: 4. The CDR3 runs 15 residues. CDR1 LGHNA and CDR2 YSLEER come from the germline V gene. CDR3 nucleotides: TGCGCCAGCAGCTTCGGACTAGCGGGGGGTGATACGCAGTATTTT. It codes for CASSFGLAGGDTQYF.

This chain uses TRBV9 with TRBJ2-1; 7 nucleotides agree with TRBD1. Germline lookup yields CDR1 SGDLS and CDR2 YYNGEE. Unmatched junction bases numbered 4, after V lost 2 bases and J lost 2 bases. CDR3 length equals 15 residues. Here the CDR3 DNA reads TGTGCCAGCAGCGTGCTGGGACAGACCTACAATGAGCAGTTCTTC. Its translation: CASSVLGQTYNEQFF.

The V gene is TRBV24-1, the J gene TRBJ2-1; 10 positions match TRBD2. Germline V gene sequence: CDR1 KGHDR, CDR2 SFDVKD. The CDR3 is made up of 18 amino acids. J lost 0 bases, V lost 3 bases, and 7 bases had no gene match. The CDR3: CATSDTTAGGPSYNEQFF. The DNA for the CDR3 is TGTGCCACCAGTGATACCACAGCGGGAGGGCCCTCCTACAATGAGCAGTTCTTC.

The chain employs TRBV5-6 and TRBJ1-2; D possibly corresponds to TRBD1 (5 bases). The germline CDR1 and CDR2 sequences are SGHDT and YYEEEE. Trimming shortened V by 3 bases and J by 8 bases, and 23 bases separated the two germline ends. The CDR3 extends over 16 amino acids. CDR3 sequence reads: CASSSSRDGGLLGYTF. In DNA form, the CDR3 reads TGTGCCAGCAGCTCAAGCCGGGACGGAGGGTTGTTAGGCTACACCTTC.

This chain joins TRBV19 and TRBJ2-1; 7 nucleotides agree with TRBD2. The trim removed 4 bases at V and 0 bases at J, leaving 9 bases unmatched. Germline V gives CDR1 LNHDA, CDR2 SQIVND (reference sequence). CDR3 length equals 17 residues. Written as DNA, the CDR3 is TGTGCCAGTAGTAGCAAGGGGCGCGGGAGCTCCTACAATGAGCAGTTCTTC. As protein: CASSSKGRGSSYNEQFF. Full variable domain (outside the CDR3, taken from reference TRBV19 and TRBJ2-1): DGGITQSPKYLFRKEGQNVTLSCEQNLNHDAMYWYRQDPGQGLRLIYYSQIVNDFQKGDIAEGYSVSREKKESFPLTVTSAQKNPTAFYLCASSSKGRGSSYNEQFFGPGTRLTVL.

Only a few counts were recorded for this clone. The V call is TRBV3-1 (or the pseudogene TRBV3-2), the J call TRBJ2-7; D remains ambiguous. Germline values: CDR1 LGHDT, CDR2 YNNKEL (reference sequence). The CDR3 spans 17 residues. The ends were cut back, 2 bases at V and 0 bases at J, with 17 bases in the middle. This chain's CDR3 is CASSQIFSLLRSYEQYF. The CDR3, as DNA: TGTGCCAGCAGCCAAATTTTTAGTCTTCTGCGCTCCTACGAGCAGTACTTC.

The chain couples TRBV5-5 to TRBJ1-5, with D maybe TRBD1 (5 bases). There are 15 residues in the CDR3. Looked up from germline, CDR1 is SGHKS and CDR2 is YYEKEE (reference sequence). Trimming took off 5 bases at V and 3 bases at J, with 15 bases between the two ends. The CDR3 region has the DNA TGTGCCAGCAGTTTTCAGCAGGGATACAATCAGCCCCAGCATTTT. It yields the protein CASSFQQGYNQPQHF. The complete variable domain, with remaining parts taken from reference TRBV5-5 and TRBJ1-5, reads DAGVTQSPTHLIKTRGQQVTLRCSPISGHKSVSWYQQVLGQGPQFIFQYYEKEERGRGNFPDRFSARQFPNYSSELNVNALLLGDSALYLCASSFQQGYNQPQHFGDGTRLSIL.

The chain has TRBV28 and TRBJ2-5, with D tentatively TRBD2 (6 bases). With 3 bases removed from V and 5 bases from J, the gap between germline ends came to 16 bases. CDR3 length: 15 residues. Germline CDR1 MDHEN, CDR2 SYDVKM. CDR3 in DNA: TGTGCCAGCAGTTTCCTGCGGGGAGTTGGGGAGACCCAGTACTTC. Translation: CASSFLRGVGETQYF.

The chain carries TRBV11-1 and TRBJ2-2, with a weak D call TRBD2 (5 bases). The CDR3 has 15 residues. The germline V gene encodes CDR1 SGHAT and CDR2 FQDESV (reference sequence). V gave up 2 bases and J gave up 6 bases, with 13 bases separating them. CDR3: CASSLRGSFAGELFF. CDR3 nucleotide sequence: TGTGCCAGCAGCTTACGGGGATCGTTTGCCGGGGAGCTGTTTTTT. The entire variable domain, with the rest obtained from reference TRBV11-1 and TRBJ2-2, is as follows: EAEVAQSPRYKITEKSQAVAFWCDPISGHATLYWYRQILGQGPELLVQFQDESVVDDSQLPKDRFSAERLKGVDSTLKIQPAELGDSAMYLCASSLRGSFAGELFFGEGSRLTVL.

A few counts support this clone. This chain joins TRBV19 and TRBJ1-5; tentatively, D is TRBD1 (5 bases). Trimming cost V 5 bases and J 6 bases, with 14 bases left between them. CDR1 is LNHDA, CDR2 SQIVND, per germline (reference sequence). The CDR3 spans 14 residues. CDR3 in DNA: TGTGCCAGTAGTCCCGAGGCTACAGGTCAGCCCCAGCATTTT. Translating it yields CASSPEATGQPQHF.

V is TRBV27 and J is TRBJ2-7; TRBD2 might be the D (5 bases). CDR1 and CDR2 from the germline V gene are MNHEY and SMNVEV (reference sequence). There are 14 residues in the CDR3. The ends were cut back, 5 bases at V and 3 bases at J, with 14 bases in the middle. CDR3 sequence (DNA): TGTGCCAGCAGTCCGCAACGGGATCACTACGAGCAGTACTTC. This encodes CASSPQRDHYEQYF.

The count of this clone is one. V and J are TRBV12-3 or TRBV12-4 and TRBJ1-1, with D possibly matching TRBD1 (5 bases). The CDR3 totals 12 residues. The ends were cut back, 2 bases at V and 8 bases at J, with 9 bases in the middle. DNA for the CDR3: TGTGCCAGCAGTTTAAGGACACTCGAAGCTTTCTTT. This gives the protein CASSLRTLEAFF.

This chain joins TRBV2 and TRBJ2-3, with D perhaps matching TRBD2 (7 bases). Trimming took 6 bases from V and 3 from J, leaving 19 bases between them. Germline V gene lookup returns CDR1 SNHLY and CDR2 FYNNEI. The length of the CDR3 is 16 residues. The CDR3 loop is CASSLRGGISTDTQYF. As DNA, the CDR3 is TGTGCCAGCAGCTTGAGGGGGGGCATCTCAACAGATACGCAGTATTTT.

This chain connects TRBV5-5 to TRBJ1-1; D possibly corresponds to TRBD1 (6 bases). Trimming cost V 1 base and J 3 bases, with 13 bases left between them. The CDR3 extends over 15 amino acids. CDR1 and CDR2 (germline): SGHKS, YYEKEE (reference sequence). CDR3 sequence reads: CASSLSRGGYTEAFF. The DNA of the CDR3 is TGTGCCAGCAGCTTGAGCAGGGGCGGTTACACTGAAGCTTTCTTT.

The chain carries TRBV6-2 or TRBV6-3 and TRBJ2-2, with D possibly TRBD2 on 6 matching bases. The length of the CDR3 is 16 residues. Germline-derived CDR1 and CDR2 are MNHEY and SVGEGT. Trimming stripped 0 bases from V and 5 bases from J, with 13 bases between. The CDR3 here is CASSYSAEGWTGELFF. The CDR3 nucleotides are TGTGCCAGCAGTTACTCCGCGGAGGGTTGGACCGGGGAGCTGTTTTTT.

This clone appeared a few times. DNA for the CDR3: TGTGCCATCAGTTTGGACAGAACTAATGAAAAACTGTTTTTT. Translating it yields CAISLDRTNEKLFF. The chain employs TRBV10-3 and TRBJ1-4, with D tentatively TRBD1 (6 bases). Deletions cut 5 bases from V and 1 base from J, with 8 bases between. Germline CDR1 ENHRY, CDR2 SYGVKD. The CDR3 runs to 14 residues.

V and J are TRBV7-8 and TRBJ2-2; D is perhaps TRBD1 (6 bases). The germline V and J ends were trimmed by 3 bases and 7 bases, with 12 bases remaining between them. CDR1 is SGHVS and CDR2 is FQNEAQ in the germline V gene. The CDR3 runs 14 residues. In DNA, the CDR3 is TGTGCCAGCAGCTTTCGGGACACAATCGGGGAGCTGTTTTTT. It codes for CASSFRDTIGELFF.

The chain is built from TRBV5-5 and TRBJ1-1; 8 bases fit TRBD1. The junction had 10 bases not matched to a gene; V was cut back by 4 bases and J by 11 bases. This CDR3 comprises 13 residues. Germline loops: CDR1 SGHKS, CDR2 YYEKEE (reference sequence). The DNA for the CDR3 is TGTGCCAGCAGCCCGGGACAGGTGGAGTCGGCTTTCTTT. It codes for CASSPGQVESAFF.

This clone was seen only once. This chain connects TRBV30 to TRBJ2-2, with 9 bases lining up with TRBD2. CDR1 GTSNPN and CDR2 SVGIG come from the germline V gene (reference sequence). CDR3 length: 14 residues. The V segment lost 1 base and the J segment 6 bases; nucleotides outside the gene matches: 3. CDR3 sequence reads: CAWSGLAGSGELFF. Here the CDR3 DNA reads TGTGCCTGGAGTGGGCTAGCGGGGTCCGGGGAGCTGTTTTTT.

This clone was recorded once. The chain's CDR3 is CASSRGRGGELFF. The CDR3 coding sequence is TGTGCCAGCAGCCGAGGGAGGGGGGGGGAGCTGTTTTTT. The chain links TRBV4-2 to TRBJ2-2; D might be TRBD2 (7 bases). Trimming removed 4 bases at V and 8 bases at J, with 11 bases between. CDR1 is LGHNA and CDR2 is YNFKEQ in the germline V gene. The CDR3 runs 13 residues.

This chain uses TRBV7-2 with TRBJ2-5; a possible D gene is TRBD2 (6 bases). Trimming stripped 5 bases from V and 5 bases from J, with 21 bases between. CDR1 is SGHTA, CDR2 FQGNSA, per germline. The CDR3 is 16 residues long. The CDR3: CASSPLRQGGMETQYF. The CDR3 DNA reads TGTGCCAGCAGCCCCTTGCGGCAGGGAGGAATGGAGACCCAGTACTTC. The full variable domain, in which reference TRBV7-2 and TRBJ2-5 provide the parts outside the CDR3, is GAGVSQSPSNKVTEKGKDVELRCDPISGHTALYWYRQSLGQGLEFLIYFQGNSAPDKSGLPSDRFSAERTGGSVSTLTIQRTQQEDSAVYLCASSPLRQGGMETQYFGPGTRLLVL.

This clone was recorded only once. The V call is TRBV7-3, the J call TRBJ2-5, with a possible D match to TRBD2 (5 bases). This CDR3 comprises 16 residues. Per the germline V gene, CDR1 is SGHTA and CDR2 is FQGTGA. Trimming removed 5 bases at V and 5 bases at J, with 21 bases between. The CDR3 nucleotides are TGTGCCAGCAGCCTTAGAGGCGGGTCCTACTCGGAGACCCAGTACTTC. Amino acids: CASSLRGGSYSETQYF.